This TCR beta chain was documented in a study of blood T cell repertoires in COVID-19. Two negative PCRs, clearance, or symptom resolution characterized the recovered Cohort 3 donors. Authors' processing steps: Reference gene primer amplification yielded estimated nucleated cell counts. The assay was immunoSEQ multiplex PCR, and TCRdb's table has in-frame clones only and misses some. V and J calls and clone size follow that table, whereas D and trimming were derived from the DNA. In the table there are some 100,000 clones, 65% to 90% of which are singletons. Germline trimming cut 4 bases from V and 4 bases from J; bases unmatched to any gene: 6. The germline CDR1 and CDR2 sequences are SGHTA and FQGTGA. CDR3 length equals 18 residues.

V is TRBV7-3 and J is TRBJ2-2, with 16 bases fitting TRBD2. This receptor was obtained from a woman aged 45-59 years who had recovered from COVID-19. The specimen sequenced was PBMCs or T cells enriched from blood (not recorded which). The CDR3, as DNA: TGTGCCAGCAGCTCGGGACTAGCGGGAGGGGTGGCCACCGGGGAGCTGTTTTTT. Protein product: CASSSGLAGGVATGELFF.